Below, 28 T cell receptor beta chains from the same sample are listed, as sequenced in a study of shared clonotypes between healthy human individuals. The protocol was immunoSEQ multiplex PCR, while the TCRdb copy is restricted to in-frame clones and leaves out a portion. The table has about half a million clones, around 79% seen once. Sequenced sample: PBMCs. These receptors were taken from a woman aged 40 to 55 in good health. Some clones in this sample may be carry-over from other donors' samples.

This chain uses TRBV5-1 with TRBJ1-2, with D possibly being TRBD1 (5 bases). The CDR3 has 13 residues. Trimming left V 6 bases short and J 6 bases short, with 15 bases between. The germline V gene encodes CDR1 SGHRS and CDR2 YFSETQ. Here the CDR3 reads CASTLGTGDGYTF. As DNA, the CDR3 is TGCGCCAGCACCCTAGGTACAGGAGATGGCTACACCTTC.

The V call is TRBV7-9, the J call TRBJ2-5, with TRBD1 identical over 10 bases. This CDR3 is built from 16 residues. Germline-derived CDR1 and CDR2 are SEHNR and FQNEAQ (reference sequence). The J segment lost 4 bases and the V segment lost 1 base, leaving 6 bases of the junction unmatched. CDR3 DNA sequence: TGTGCCAGCAGCTTAGGCCTTGGGGACAGGGGAGAGACCCAGTACTTC. Translating it yields CASSLGLGDRGETQYF.

This chain connects TRBV5-4 to TRBJ2-1; 9 bases match TRBD2. Trimming cost V 4 bases and J 0 bases; bases outside gene matches: 2. CDR3 length equals 15 residues. The germline V gene has CDR1 SGHNT and CDR2 YYREEE (reference sequence). DNA for the CDR3: TGTGCCAGCAGCCCACTAGCGGGCTCCTACAATGAGCAGTTCTTC. Protein: CASSPLAGSYNEQFF.

This clone was observed a single time. The V call is TRBV10-3, the J call TRBJ2-3, with a possible D match to TRBD2 (6 bases). The V gene's germline CDR1 is ENHRY and CDR2 SYGVKD. This CDR3 is built from 17 residues. Trimming pared 0 bases from V and 0 bases from J, leaving 13 bases between. The CDR3, as DNA: TGTGCCATCAGTGAGTCAAAGACTAGTGGTAGCACAGATACGCAGTATTTT. Protein product: CAISESKTSGSTDTQYF.

This sequence joins TRBV11-2 and TRBJ2-7; TRBD1 matches at 8 bases. Germline-derived CDR1 and CDR2 are SGHAT and FQNNGV. The CDR3 sequence is 14 residues long. V shed 2 bases, J shed 5 bases, and the junction held 5 bases outside the gene matches. The DNA of the CDR3 is TGTGCCAGCAGCTTAAGGACAGGGACCCACGAGCAGTACTTC. Translated, it gives CASSLRTGTHEQYF.

The chain uses TRBV15 and TRBJ1-2, with D perhaps matching TRBD1 (6 bases). CDR1 is LNHNV and CDR2 is YYDKDF in the germline V gene (reference sequence). V was shortened by 0 bases and J by 2 bases, with 19 bases between the two germline ends. This CDR3 has 18 amino acids. CDR3 sequence reads: CATSRERGGTGRNYGYTF. For the CDR3, the DNA is TGTGCCACCAGCAGAGAAAGGGGTGGAACAGGGCGCAACTATGGCTACACCTTC.

This clone was recorded once. The chain carries TRBV7-3 and TRBJ1-1; D remains unclear. The CDR3 length is 15 residues. Germline V gene sequence: CDR1 SGHTA, CDR2 FQGTGA. V was cut by 5 bases and J by 0 bases, with 13 bases left in between. The CDR3 nucleotides are TGTGCCAGCAGCCAAGCAGGAGGGTTGAACACTGAAGCTTTCTTT. Translated, it gives CASSQAGGLNTEAFF.

The CDR3 here is CASSRAGVDYNEQFF. CDR3 coding DNA: TGTGCCAGCAGCCGAGCGGGAGTCGACTACAATGAGCAGTTCTTC. This sequence joins TRBV7-8 and TRBJ2-1; the match to TRBD2 covers 8 bases. Germline lookup yields CDR1 SGHVS and CDR2 FQNEAQ. The junction had 6 bases not matched to a gene; V was cut back by 5 bases and J by 3 bases. The CDR3 totals 15 residues.

The rearrangement links TRBV7-9 to TRBJ2-5; a weak D match, TRBD1 (6 bases). The germline V gene encodes CDR1 SEHNR and CDR2 FQNEAQ (reference sequence). This CDR3 has 15 amino acids. Trimming cost V 1 base and J 1 base, with 10 bases left between them. The CDR3 DNA reads as TGTGCCAGCAGCTTAGGTGGGGACATCCAAGAGACCCAGTACTTC. It codes for CASSLGGDIQETQYF.

This clone was seen just once. The V call is TRBV19, the J call TRBJ2-2; 9 bases map to TRBD1. Germline-derived CDR1 and CDR2 are LNHDA and SQIVND (reference sequence). The CDR3 loop spans 15 amino acids. V was pared by 6 bases and J by 5 bases, with 7 bases of the junction left unmatched. The CDR3 DNA is TGTGCCAGTAGCCCTACAGGGGGCCGGACCGGGGAGCTGTTTTTT. Protein sequence: CASSPTGGRTGELFF.

The chain has TRBV4-2 and TRBJ2-1; no clear D. Germline V lookup: CDR1 LGHNA, CDR2 YNFKEQ. CDR3 length: 14 amino acids. Trimming took 0 bases from V and 7 from J, leaving 10 bases between them. The DNA of the CDR3 is TGTGCCAGCAGCCAAGATTCTCGCCGAAATGAGCAGTTCTTC. It translates to CASSQDSRRNEQFF.

This clone was observed a handful of times. Different DNA sequences within this sample yield the same CDR3. This chain connects TRBV10-1 to TRBJ2-2, with TRBD1 matching over 9 bases. The V and J ends lost 6 bases and 2 bases, in that order; junction bases with no gene match: 4. This CDR3 region has 15 residues. Germline V gene data show CDR1 as WNHNN and CDR2 as SYGVQD (reference sequence). The CDR3 is CASSGQGPNTGELFF. The CDR3 coding sequence is TGCGCCAGCAGCGGACAGGGGCCTAACACCGGGGAGCTGTTTTTT.

As to this clone: The same CDR3 also results from other DNA sequences found in this sample. The chain couples TRBV5-1 to TRBJ2-1; 12 bases fit TRBD2. Germline trimming cut 5 bases from V and 2 bases from J; bases unmatched to any gene: 8. The germline V gene has CDR1 SGHRS and CDR2 YFSETQ. The CDR3 is 17 residues long. The CDR3 loop is CASSPSGRARTYNEQFF. The CDR3 nucleotides are TGCGCCAGCAGTCCTAGCGGGAGGGCCAGGACCTACAATGAGCAGTTCTTC.

The chain recombines TRBV28 with TRBJ2-1; 7 bases fit TRBD2. The junction had 4 bases not matched to a gene; V was cut back by 4 bases and J by 10 bases. The CDR3 has 12 residues. Germline lookup yields CDR1 MDHEN and CDR2 SYDVKM. In DNA form, the CDR3 reads TGTGCCAGCAGTTCCAGAGCGGGAGAGCAGTTCTTC. Its protein is CASSSRAGEQFF.

The chain joins TRBV15 to TRBJ1-4, with 7 bases fitting TRBD1. Trimming removed 2 bases from V and 7 bases from J; junction bases left unmatched: 7. Germline V CDR1 and CDR2: LNHNV, YYDKDF (reference sequence). CDR3 length: 15 amino acids. The CDR3 bases are TGTGCCACCAGCAGAAGGAGGGGGCCTGGTGAAAAACTGTTTTTT. Its translation is CATSRRRGPGEKLFF.

The gene calls are TRBV19 and TRBJ1-1; no firm D call. Trimming stripped 8 bases from V and 8 bases from J, with 18 bases between. Germline V gene lookup returns CDR1 LNHDA and CDR2 SQIVND (reference sequence). The CDR3 consists of 13 residues. This CDR3 reads CASSGRIPPEAFF. The CDR3, as DNA: TGTGCCAGTTCCGGTCGGATCCCGCCGGAAGCTTTCTTT.

J is TRBJ2-1 and V is TRBV4-1; 8 nucleotides match TRBD2. Per the germline V gene, CDR1 is MGHRA and CDR2 is YSYEKL. This CDR3 has 17 amino acids. Trimming removed 6 bases from V and 7 bases from J; junction bases left unmatched: 17. CDR3 DNA: TGCGCCAGCAGAAACCCCGTAGCGGGACCCCGACAAAATGAGCAGTTCTTC. This translates into CASRNPVAGPRQNEQFF.

This clone came up once. V and J are TRBV5-1 and TRBJ2-7; a weak D match, TRBD2 (6 bases). CDR1 SGHRS and CDR2 YFSETQ come from the germline V gene. V was cut by 1 base and J by 5 bases, with 10 bases left in between. This CDR3 is 13 amino acids long. CDR3 nucleotide sequence: TGCGCCAGCAGCTTGTCGGGAGCCCACGAGCAGTACTTC. It translates to CASSLSGAHEQYF.

The table lists this clone with a count of one. This rearrangement joins TRBV28 to TRBJ2-7; 9 bases align to TRBD2. The CDR3 extends over 15 amino acids. Germline V gene lookup returns CDR1 MDHEN and CDR2 SYDVKM. With V trimmed by 4 bases and J by 0 bases, 4 bases remained unmatched. CDR3 nucleotides: TGTGCCAGCAGTTCTAGCGGGGCCTTCTCCTACGAGCAGTACTTC. Amino acids: CASSSSGAFSYEQYF.

The chain uses TRBV18 and TRBJ2-3, with D unclear. CDR3 length equals 14 residues. Germline assignment: CDR1 KGHSH and CDR2 LQKENI. The V end was cut by 1 base, the J end by 2 bases, with 7 bases between. The CDR3 DNA sequence: TGTGCCAGCTCACCACAAGCCTACACAGATACGCAGTATTTT. Its protein is CASSPQAYTDTQYF.

This chain links TRBV7-3 with TRBJ2-5; D is unclear. Trimming pared 5 bases from V and 9 bases from J, leaving 25 bases between. This CDR3 spans 16 amino acids. Germline V gene lookup returns CDR1 SGHTA and CDR2 FQGTGA. CDR3 sequence: CASSIRPAEAIGAQYF. The CDR3 region has the DNA TGTGCCAGCAGCATCCGGCCGGCCGAGGCTATTGGGGCCCAGTACTTC.

The chain couples TRBV29-1 to TRBJ2-5, with a tentative D call TRBD1 (5 bases). CDR1 is SQVTM and CDR2 is ANQGSEA in the germline V gene. Trimming removed 0 bases at V and 11 bases at J, with 19 bases between. The CDR3 is made up of 14 amino acids. CDR3: CSVEDRQGSVKQYF. CDR3 DNA sequence: TGCAGCGTTGAAGATCGGCAGGGAAGTGTGAAGCAGTACTTC.

This rearrangement joins TRBV19 to TRBJ1-2; D is perhaps TRBD1 (6 bases). Germline CDR1 reads LNHDA; CDR2 reads SQIVND (reference sequence). Trimming left V 4 bases short and J 2 bases short, with 11 bases between. The CDR3 extends over 14 amino acids. CDR3 sequence: CASSNQGTNYGYTF. The CDR3 DNA follows: TGTGCCAGTAGTAACCAGGGGACGAACTATGGCTACACCTTC.

The genes are TRBV7-8 and TRBJ2-2; 14 nucleotides align to TRBD2. The CDR3 totals 21 residues. CDR1 SGHVS and CDR2 FQNEAQ come from the germline V gene. V trimming: 5 bases; J trimming: 3 bases; junction bases outside the gene matches: 17. In DNA form, the CDR3 reads TGTGCCAGCAGCCCAACCGGGACTAGCGGGAGAAGGCTTCGGGACACCGGGGAGCTGTTTTTT. The encoded protein is CASSPTGTSGRRLRDTGELFF.

This clone was found a few times. The chain couples TRBV30 to TRBJ2-2, with D tentatively TRBD1 (5 bases). Germline V gene data show CDR1 as GTSNPN and CDR2 as SVGIG (reference sequence). Trimming left V 0 bases short and J 3 bases short, with 5 bases between. This CDR3 comprises 13 residues. The CDR3 region is CAWSVGDTGELFF. The CDR3 region has the DNA TGTGCCTGGAGTGTAGGGGACACCGGGGAGCTGTTTTTT.

The chain uses TRBV9 and TRBJ2-2; tentatively, D is TRBD1 or TRBD2 (5 bases each). Germline-derived CDR1 and CDR2 are SGDLS and YYNGEE. V lost 4 bases to trimming and J lost 8 bases, with 12 bases between them. This CDR3 has 13 residues. The CDR3 is CASSREGLGELFF. DNA of the CDR3: TGTGCCAGCAGCCGAGAGGGGCTGGGGGAGCTGTTTTTT.

The V and J genes are TRBV11-2 and TRBJ2-3; TRBD1 is a possible D gene (6 bases). Germline CDR1 is SGHAT and CDR2 is FQNNGV. The V and J ends lost 2 bases and 1 base respectively, with 13 bases between them. This CDR3 has 16 residues. CDR3 coding DNA: TGTGCCAGCAGCTTATTAGGGGGTCCTGGCACAGATACGCAGTATTTT. It specifies CASSLLGGPGTDTQYF.

The genes are TRBV28 and TRBJ2-7, with D uncertain. Trimming pared 5 bases from V and 4 bases from J, leaving 6 bases between. Germline V gene lookup returns CDR1 MDHEN and CDR2 SYDVKM. The CDR3 is made up of 11 amino acids. The CDR3 nucleotides are TGTGCCAGCAGTGACCCATACGAGCAGTACTTC. Protein sequence: CASSDPYEQYF.